The clone carrying this T cell receptor (beta chain) was detected once. This specimen comes from a study of T cell changes during pregnancy in multiple sclerosis. Here immunoSEQ multiplex PCR was the method, and the copy in TCRdb shows in-frame clones only, minus some. This table has tens of thousands of clones, 75% to 95% appearing once. Trimming pared 0 bases from V and 10 bases from J, leaving 10 bases between. The CDR3 loop spans 12 amino acids. CDR1 and CDR2 (germline): SGHDT, YYEEEE. This sequence joins TRBV5-6 and TRBJ1-1; unclear D gene. The source is a female donor in good health, enrolled as a control in a pregnancy study. Sequencing was performed on CD4+ T cells from peripheral blood mononuclear cells, taken in the second trimester of pregnancy. The CDR3 reads CASSLGPGLAFF. CDR3 nucleotides: TGTGCCAGCAGCTTGGGACCGGGGTTAGCTTTCTTT.